This passage covers 26 T cell receptor beta chains from one sample sequenced in a study of T-cell reconstitution after alpha-beta-depleted transplantation in children. A TCRbeta library incorporating unique molecular identifiers was prepared. TCRdb ran MiXCR on the PCR reads and lists one entry per CDR3 protein. The table lists about 420,000 distinct CDR3 sequences, about a tenth of them singletons. Source: PBMCs from the stem cell graft donor, taken from the stem cell graft. The source of these receptors is a human donor who donated a stem cell graft to a child with acute myeloid leukemia.

Ten or more counts support this clonotype. The rearrangement joins TRBV12-3 or TRBV12-4 to TRBJ2-2; D remains unclear. V lost 6 bases and J 3 bases, leaving 14 bases between the germline ends. This CDR3 contains 15 residues. The CDR3: CASRRSFGDTGELFF. As DNA, the CDR3 is TGTGCCAGCAGACGGAGCTTTGGTGACACCGGGGAGCTGTTTTTT.

The J gene is TRBJ2-1, the V gene TRBV7-2, with TRBD2 matching 12 bases. After removal of 5 bases from V and 7 bases from J, the junction contained 6 bases not matched to a gene. Looked up from germline, CDR1 is SGHTA and CDR2 is FQGNSA. This CDR3 is built from 15 residues. The CDR3 loop is CASSQLAGGWNEQFF. The DNA for the CDR3 is TGTGCCAGCAGCCAACTAGCGGGGGGTTGGAATGAGCAGTTCTTC.

The table lists this clonotype with many counts. This rearrangement joins TRBV7-3 to TRBJ1-1; D uncertain. The CDR3 is 13 residues long. CDR1 is SGHTA and CDR2 is FQGTGA in the germline V gene. Trimming left V 5 bases short and J 0 bases short, with 7 bases between. Written as DNA, the CDR3 is TGTGCCAGCAGCCGTGCGGTGAACACTGAAGCTTTCTTT. This translates into CASSRAVNTEAFF.

This clonotype was seen a few times. The chain employs TRBV5-1 and TRBJ2-2; 11 bases agree with TRBD1. The CDR3 is made up of 16 amino acids. The V and J ends lost 4 bases and 8 bases, in that order; junction bases with no gene match: 10. CDR1 SGHRS and CDR2 YFSETQ come from the germline V gene. CDR3 DNA: TGCGCCAGCAGCCCGCCTGGACAGGGGGCGCTGGGGGAGCTGTTTTTT. Translation: CASSPPGQGALGELFF.

The V call is TRBV27, the J call TRBJ1-1; no reliable D call. Looked up from germline, CDR1 is MNHEY and CDR2 is SMNVEV (reference sequence). The CDR3 is made up of 12 amino acids. V lost 4 bases and J 7 bases, leaving 10 bases between the germline ends. CDR3 sequence (DNA): TGTGCCAGCAGTTCCGTGGGTTTTGAAGCTTTCTTT. Its translation is CASSSVGFEAFF.

The chain has TRBV20-1 and TRBJ1-2; tentatively, D is TRBD1 (5 bases). The V and J ends lost 0 bases and 3 bases respectively, with 8 bases between them. This CDR3 is built from 13 residues. Germline V gives CDR1 DFQATT, CDR2 SNEGSKA (reference sequence). For the CDR3, the DNA is TGCAGTGCTAGAGATCAGGGCGACTATGGCTACACCTTC. Its protein is CSARDQGDYGYTF.

The chain couples TRBV3-1 to TRBJ2-5, with TRBD2 matching over 11 bases. The germline CDR1 and CDR2 sequences are LGHDT and YNNKEL (reference sequence). The CDR3 length is 14 residues. The junction had 7 bases not matched to a gene; V was cut back by 8 bases and J by 5 bases. CDR3 protein: CASAALAGVETQYF. In DNA, the CDR3 is TGTGCCAGCGCGGCACTAGCGGGAGTGGAGACCCAGTACTTC.

This clonotype came up many times. The chain uses TRBV7-2 and TRBJ2-4; TRBD1 aligns across 7 bases. The CDR3 totals 16 residues. The germline V gene encodes CDR1 SGHTA and CDR2 FQGNSA. J lost 0 bases, V lost 1 base, and 3 bases had no gene match. The CDR3, as DNA: TGTGCCAGCAGCTTAGTAGGGGGCGTAGCCAAAAACATTCAGTACTTC. This gives the protein CASSLVGGVAKNIQYF.

This clonotype showed up just a few times. The chain carries TRBV5-1 and TRBJ2-1; D remains unclear. V was clipped by 3 bases and J by 2 bases, with 15 bases between them. From germline, CDR1 is SGHRS and CDR2 YFSETQ. This CDR3 has 16 residues. The CDR3 region has the DNA TGCGCCAGCAGCTCTGGTGAGACGCCACCCTACAATGAGCAGTTCTTC. It translates to CASSSGETPPYNEQFF.

A few counts support this clonotype. The rearrangement uses TRBV18 and TRBJ1-2, with D possibly TRBD1 on 6 matching bases. CDR3 length: 14 amino acids. With 0 bases removed from V and 2 bases from J, the gap between germline ends came to 7 bases. Germline CDR1 KGHSH, CDR2 LQKENI. The CDR3 DNA reads as TGTGCCAGCTCACCACCGGGACACAACTATGGCTACACCTTC. Its translation: CASSPPGHNYGYTF.

This clonotype was counted only a few times. This chain connects TRBV25-1 to TRBJ1-2; TRBD1 matches 8 bases. CDR1 and CDR2 from the germline V gene are MGHDK and SYGVNS. V was pared by 1 base and J by 3 bases, with 10 bases of the junction left unmatched. The CDR3 loop spans 17 amino acids. CDR3 sequence reads: CASSEWGQDPGDYGYTF. In DNA form, the CDR3 reads TGTGCCAGCAGTGAATGGGGACAGGATCCCGGGGACTATGGCTACACCTTC.

This clonotype was recorded once. The gene calls are TRBV4-1 and TRBJ1-2; D is uncertain. With 3 bases removed from V and 4 bases from J, the gap between germline ends came to 15 bases. Per germline, CDR1 MGHRA and CDR2 YSYEKL. This CDR3 region has 15 residues. This chain's CDR3 is CASSHDRELVYGYTF. CDR3 nucleotide sequence: TGCGCCAGCAGCCACGACCGGGAGTTGGTCTATGGCTACACCTTC.

This clonotype was seen a few times. This chain links TRBV21-1 with TRBJ2-3; the tabulated D call, TRBD1, remains unverified against the DNA. TRBV21-1 is assigned pseudogene status. The CDR3 totals 15 residues. CDR3 sequence (DNA): TGTGCCAGCAGCAAACCACAGGGTTCCACAGATACGCAGTATTTT. This gives the protein CASSKPQGSTDTQYF.

V is TRBV27 and J is TRBJ1-5; 7 bases line up with TRBD1. The CDR3 is 17 amino acids. After removal of 1 base from V and 4 bases from J, the junction contained 10 bases not matched to a gene. Germline CDR1 MNHEY, CDR2 SMNVEV (reference sequence). In DNA form, the CDR3 reads TGTGCCAGCAGTTTATTAGGGTCACAGGGGCCAAATCAGCCCCAGCATTTT. This gives the protein CASSLLGSQGPNQPQHF.

The CDR3 loop is CASSLDGQGFEQYF. The CDR3 coding sequence is TGCGCCAGCAGCTTGGATGGACAGGGGTTCGAGCAGTACTTC. The chain uses TRBV5-1 and TRBJ2-7; 9 bases agree with TRBD1. CDR1 and CDR2 from the germline V gene are SGHRS and YFSETQ. This CDR3 has 14 amino acids. V shed 0 bases and J 6 bases; nucleotides not matched to a gene: 4.

This clonotype was detected only a few times. The chain joins TRBV9 to TRBJ1-5, with TRBD1 matching 8 bases. V lost 3 bases to trimming and J lost 6 bases; unmatched junction nucleotides: 5. Germline V gene data show CDR1 as SGDLS and CDR2 as YYNGEE. The CDR3 spans 14 residues. CDR3 in DNA: TGTGCCAGCAGCGCCTCAGGGGGCTCTCAGCCCCAGCATTTT. Protein sequence: CASSASGGSQPQHF.

This clonotype was seen a handful of times. This chain links TRBV6-5 with TRBJ2-3; possibly TRBD1 or TRBD2 for D (5 bases each). CDR1 and CDR2 (germline): MNHEY, SVGAGI. The ends were cut back, 3 bases at V and 0 bases at J, with 16 bases in the middle. CDR3 length: 17 amino acids. CDR3 residues: CASSYYGDPVSTDTQYF. The CDR3 coding sequence is TGTGCCAGCAGTTATTACGGGGACCCCGTGAGCACAGATACGCAGTATTTT.

V and J are TRBV5-1 and TRBJ2-1; D remains unclear. The germline CDR1 and CDR2 sequences are SGHRS and YFSETQ. V was cut by 0 bases and J by 9 bases, with 10 bases left in between. CDR3 length equals 13 residues. The DNA of the CDR3 is TGCGCCAGCAGCTTGGAAGGGTGGCGTGAGCAGTTCTTC. Protein product: CASSLEGWREQFF.

In this sample, this clonotype turned up many times. This CDR3 reads CATSSETGNYGYTF. The CDR3 coding sequence is TGTGCCACCAGCAGTGAGACAGGCAACTATGGCTACACCTTC. The gene calls are TRBV15 and TRBJ1-2, with a weak D call TRBD1 (6 bases). CDR1 LNHNV and CDR2 YYDKDF come from the germline V gene (reference sequence). The ends were cut back, 3 bases at V and 2 bases at J, with 10 bases in the middle. The CDR3 totals 14 residues.

This clonotype was counted at least ten times. The chain recombines TRBV20-1 with TRBJ2-7; D uncertain. Trimming pared 0 bases from V and 2 bases from J, leaving 11 bases between. The V gene's germline CDR1 is DFQATT and CDR2 SNEGSKA (reference sequence). The CDR3 sequence is 14 residues long. The CDR3 bases are TGCAGTGCTAGAGATAAGGGCGCTACCTACGAGCAGTACTTC. Residues: CSARDKGATYEQYF.

This clonotype was detected only a few times. The chain recombines TRBV7-8 with TRBJ2-5; 8 bases are shared with TRBD1. The CDR3 consists of 17 residues. V trimming: 0 bases; J trimming: 2 bases; junction bases outside the gene matches: 8. Germline CDR1 reads SGHVS; CDR2 reads FQNEAQ. Written as DNA, the CDR3 is TGTGCCAGCAGCTTAGCAGGACAGGGACCTCGGCAAGAGACCCAGTACTTC. Translated: CASSLAGQGPRQETQYF.

This clonotype was recorded at least ten times. This rearrangement joins TRBV7-2 to TRBJ1-4; D may be TRBD1 (5 bases). Germline CDR1 reads SGHTA; CDR2 reads FQGNSA. The CDR3 extends over 15 amino acids. V was clipped by 6 bases and J by 0 bases, with 11 bases between them. CDR3: CASRRQTATNEKLFF. DNA for the CDR3: TGTGCCAGCAGAAGACAGACTGCAACTAATGAAAAACTGTTTTTT.

This clonotype has only a few counts. This chain uses TRBV30 with TRBJ2-7; 12 bases fit TRBD1. Trimming cost V 3 bases and J 9 bases; bases outside gene matches: 12. The length of the CDR3 is 15 residues. Germline V gene lookup returns CDR1 GTSNPN and CDR2 SVGIG (reference sequence). CDR3 sequence: CAWSPTSGTGGAQYF. CDR3 bases: TGTGCCTGGAGCCCCACCTCCGGGACAGGGGGCGCGCAGTACTTC.

This clonotype was recorded at least ten times. CDR3 DNA sequence: TGTGCCAGCAGTTACTCCGGAACGAGCAATGAGCAGTTCTTC. Encoded protein: CASSYSGTSNEQFF. This chain links TRBV6-5 with TRBJ2-1; D is unclear. With 0 bases removed from V and 6 bases from J, the gap between germline ends came to 9 bases. CDR3 length: 14 residues. Germline CDR1 and CDR2: MNHEY and SVGAGI.

This chain links TRBV12-3 or TRBV12-4 with TRBJ2-2, with 9 bases matching TRBD1. This CDR3 region has 17 residues. The V and J ends lost 6 bases and 2 bases, in that order; junction bases with no gene match: 10. The CDR3, as DNA: TGTGCCAGCAGCCCCCCCACAGGGGGCATCAACACCGGGGAGCTGTTTTTT. Its protein is CASSPPTGGINTGELFF.

Note on this clonotype: A read error is possible here, since a much larger clone lies one base away. V gene TRBV12-3 or TRBV12-4 combines with J gene TRBJ1-5; 7 bases fit TRBD1. The CDR3 totals 15 residues. The chain's CDR3 is CASTSGQSSNQPRHF. For the CDR3, the DNA is TGTGCCAGCACCTCGGGACAGAGTAGCAATCAGCCCCGGCATTTT.